This T cell receptor beta chain appears in the sequencing data of a study of T cell responses to AZD1222 COVID-19 vaccine. Measured with immunoSEQ multiplex PCR; TCRdb has only the in-frame clones, and not every one. The sample yields about 110,000 clones, about 90% seen once. Overall study findings and caveats: Spike-specific TCR breadth and depth rose after two AZD1222 doses.

The V and J ends lost 2 bases and 5 bases respectively, with 12 bases between them. Germline loops: CDR1 ENHRY, CDR2 SYGVKD. This CDR3 spans 14 amino acids. Remarks on this clone: As yet, its antigen is unknown.

The source of this sequence is an adult who received the AZD1222 COVID-19 vaccine. V and J are TRBV10-3 and TRBJ1-1; unclear D gene. The sample was peripheral blood, taken 28 days after the second AZD1222 dose. This chain's CDR3 is CAISEPNKYTEAFF. As DNA, the CDR3 is TGTGCCATCAGTGAGCCCAATAAGTATACTGAAGCTTTCTTT.